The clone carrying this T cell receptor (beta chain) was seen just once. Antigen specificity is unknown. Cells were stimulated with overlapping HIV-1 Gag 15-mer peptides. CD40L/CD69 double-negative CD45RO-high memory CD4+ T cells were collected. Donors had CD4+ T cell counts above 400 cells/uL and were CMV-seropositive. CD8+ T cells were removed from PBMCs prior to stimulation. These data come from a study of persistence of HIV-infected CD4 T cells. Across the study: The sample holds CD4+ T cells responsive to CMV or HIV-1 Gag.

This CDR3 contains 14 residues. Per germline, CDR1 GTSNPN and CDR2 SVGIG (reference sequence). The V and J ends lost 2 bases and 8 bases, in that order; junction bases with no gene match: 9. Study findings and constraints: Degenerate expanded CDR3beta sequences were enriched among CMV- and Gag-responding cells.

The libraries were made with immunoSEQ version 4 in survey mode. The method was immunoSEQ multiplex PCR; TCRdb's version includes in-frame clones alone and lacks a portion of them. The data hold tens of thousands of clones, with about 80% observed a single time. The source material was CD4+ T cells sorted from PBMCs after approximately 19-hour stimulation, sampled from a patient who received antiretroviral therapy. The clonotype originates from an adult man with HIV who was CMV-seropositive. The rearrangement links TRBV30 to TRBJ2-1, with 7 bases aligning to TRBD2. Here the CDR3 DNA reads TGTGCCTGGAGTCTTGGCGGGGGTCGGTATGAGCAGTTCTTC. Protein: CAWSLGGGRYEQFF.